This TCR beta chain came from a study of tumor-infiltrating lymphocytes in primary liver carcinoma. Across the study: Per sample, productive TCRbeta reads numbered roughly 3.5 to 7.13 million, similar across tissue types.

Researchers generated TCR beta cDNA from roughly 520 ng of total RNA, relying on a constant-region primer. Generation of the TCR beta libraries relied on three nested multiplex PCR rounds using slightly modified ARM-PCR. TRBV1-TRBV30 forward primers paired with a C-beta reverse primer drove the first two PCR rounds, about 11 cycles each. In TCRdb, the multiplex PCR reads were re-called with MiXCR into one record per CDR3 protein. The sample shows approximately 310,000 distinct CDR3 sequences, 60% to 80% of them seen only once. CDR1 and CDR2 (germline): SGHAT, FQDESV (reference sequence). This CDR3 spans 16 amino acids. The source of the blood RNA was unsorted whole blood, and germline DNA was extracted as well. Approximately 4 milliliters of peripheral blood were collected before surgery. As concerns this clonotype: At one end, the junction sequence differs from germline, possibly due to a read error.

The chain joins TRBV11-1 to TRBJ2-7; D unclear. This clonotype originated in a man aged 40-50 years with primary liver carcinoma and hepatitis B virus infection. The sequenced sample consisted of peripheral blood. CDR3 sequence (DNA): TGTGTCAGCAGCCCAGGATTAGGAGTCCTCTCCTACGAGCAGTACTTC. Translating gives CVSSPGLGVLSYEQYF.